This TCR beta chain was captured by sequencing in a study of sequential checkpoint blockade in melanoma. Profiling relied on immunoSEQ multiplex PCR, and the TCRdb table lists in-frame clones only, not all of them. This sample yields 31,000 or so clones, of which about 86% are seen a single time; about a fifth belongs to the top ten. Treatment of the sample: randomized to nivolumab then ipilimumab (arm A) or the reverse (arm B). This clonotype was sampled from a human donor with melanoma. Here the sequenced sample was CD8+ T cells sorted from blood (inferred from file names), taken from a patient given nivolumab and ipilimumab in sequence.

The CDR3: CASSSGDDSYEQYF. The CDR3 nucleotides are TGTGCCAGCAGCTCGGGGGACGACTCCTACGAGCAGTACTTC. The rearrangement links TRBV13 to TRBJ2-7; a weak D match, TRBD2 (6 bases). The V gene's germline CDR1 is PRHDT and CDR2 FYEKMQ (reference sequence). CDR3 size: 14 residues. Trimming cost V 4 bases and J 0 bases, with 10 bases left between them.